Presented here are 3 T cell receptor beta chains from one specimen sequenced in a study of healthy donors' naive CD4 and CD8 T cells (dated by TCRdb to the mid-2010s). The run used a 454 GS FLX Titanium. A previously published linear amplification protocol was used to construct TCR libraries from 500 ng of total RNA. TCRdb reprocessed the public reads (quality trimming at Q25 with fastp, clone calling with MiXCR) and kept in-frame beta chains. Rows matching on CDR3 protein sequence are summarized as one entry with the most common DNA and genes. The sample includes 150,000 to 200,000 distinct CDR3 sequences, with around 80% observed a single time. About 2.4% of the sample rests with the top ten. Sample: naive CD4+ and CD8+ T cells sorted from blood, pooled from several donors. The cell subset or site label corresponds to: FACS-sorted naive CD4+ (CD45RO-CD45RA+) and naive CD8+ (CD45RA+CD27bright) T cells. These receptors originate from a pool of human donors in good health; the sample pools cells from several healthy donors.

The rearrangement uses TRBV15 and TRBJ2-1; no clear D. This CDR3 is built from 12 residues. The V and J ends lost 0 bases and 8 bases respectively, with 5 bases between them. Germline CDR1 reads LNHNV; CDR2 reads YYDKDF (reference sequence). As DNA, the CDR3 is TGTGCCACCAGCAGAGATAGGGATGAGCAGTTCTTC. Its translation: CATSRDRDEQFF.

The chain uses TRBV29-1 and TRBJ1-1; D is unresolved. The germline V gene encodes CDR1 SQVTM and CDR2 ANQGSEA. CDR3 size: 12 residues. The CDR3 bases are TGCACCGGAGCCAGAGAGAACACTGAAGCTTTCTTT. Amino acids: CTGARENTEAFF. Combining the CDR3 with reference TRBV29-1 and TRBJ1-1 gives the whole variable domain SAVISQKPSRDICQRGTSLTIQCQVDSQVTMMFWYRQQPGQSLTLIATANQGSEATYESGFVIDKFPISRPNLTFSTLTVSNMSPEDSSIYLCTGARENTEAFFGQGTRLTVV.

This clonotype was observed once. J is TRBJ2-1 and V is TRBV27; 12 bases are shared with TRBD1. CDR1 is MNHEY, CDR2 SMNVEV, per germline (reference sequence). The CDR3 loop spans 15 amino acids. The V and J ends lost 3 bases and 7 bases, in that order; junction bases with no gene match: 4. The CDR3 region is CASSLGDRGRNEQFF. The CDR3 nucleotides read TGTGCCAGCAGTTTGGGGGACAGGGGGCGGAATGAGCAGTTCTTC.